This T cell receptor (beta chain) comes out of a study of HIV-infected children after antiretroviral therapy interruption (dated by TCRdb to between 2018 and 2020). Turning to the overall study: Eight children were included: four on planned treatment interruption and four on continuous treatment, all with CD4+ count above 500 and viral load below 50 copies/ml. The interruption group had a median age of about 8.8 years, and the continuous treatment group had a median age of around 8 years. Recorded exposure to EBV and CMV was present in most of the participating children. For the interruption arm, samples were taken at week 0, at week 12, at the end of interruption (week 24 or 48), and roughly 3 years after the study ended. In the continuous-treatment arm, samples from corresponding weeks 0, 48 and 150 were analyzed. Alongside thymic output measurements, TCR repertoires of children on planned treatment interruption were compared with TCR repertoires of children on continuous antiretroviral treatment.

The germline V gene (reference sequence) supplies CDR1 SEHNR and CDR2 FQNEAQ. V is pruned by 4 bases and J by 4 bases, leaving 8 bases of the junction without a gene match. The CDR3 sequence holds 15 residues, the cysteine and phenylalanine included. Solely the CDR3 DNA is kept, with 45 bases framed from the first base. Paper-wide results and their limitations: Minor non-naive CD45RA+ populations, such as EMRA or stem memory cells, might be present among the sorted CD45RA+ naive cells. In the naive CD4+ repertoires of PTI patients, CDR3 sharing between time points dropped after the start of interruption, while many sequences were shared between the end of interruption and 3 years later. The low number of patients is a limitation and the data should be interpreted with caution. An increase in the naive CD4+ Gini coefficient was observed by the end of treatment interruption, suggesting clonal expansion, and a return to baseline was observed by 3 years.

This clonotype was seen only a few times. It has no known antigen specificity. There are no base qualities to consult, and no much larger clone falls within one base. The treatment or condition label for this specimen denotes: PENTA 11 planned treatment interruption arm or continuous ART arm. Children from the United Kingdom aged 2 to 15 years who had been given at least three-drug ART for at least 24 weeks were enrolled as participants. The study required cryopreserved PBMCs containing at least 5 million viable cells, and several candidate patients were excluded because of low viable PBMC yield. Naive CD4+ CD45RA+ CD45RO- T cells were FACS-sorted from thawed PBMCs on a FACSAria III cell sorter. Sorted cells were fixed, and RNA was extracted using the RNeasy FFPE kit followed by the RNeasy Micro kit. Libraries came from 3' RACE. TCR libraries were constructed from RNA with a 3' RACE protocol that used unique molecular identifiers to correct for PCR amplification bias. Up to about 12 amplicon libraries were pooled and sequenced on an Illumina MiSeq with v2 2x250 paired-end chemistry. Under the source paper's analysis protocol: Reads were processed with Decombinator for assignment of V and J genes and CDR3, and barcode-based correction of errors and PCR bias was applied. Repertoires were subsampled to equal depth before Gini coefficient calculation using the R ineq package. Three approaches were used to assess CDR3 similarity: GLIPH, Hamming distance and a shared triplet metric. TCRdb itself trimmed the public reads at Q25 with fastp, ran MiXCR and retained productive beta chains. Every distinct CDR3 protein forms one entry, paired with its most common genes and DNA. The V and J calls here are based on TCRdb, not the publication. The sample yields approximately 96,000 distinct CDR3 sequences; about 7.2% were counted once. Jointly, the top ten make up more than 0.95% of the sample.

The V gene is TRBV7-9 and the J gene is TRBJ1-2, and TRBD1 matches 8 of the central bases. The receptor was isolated from a pool of human donors with HIV. This specimen consisted of CD45RA+ CD4+ T cells from PBMCs, pooled from several time points, obtained from a donor given antiretroviral therapy, either interrupted or continuous. The cell subset or site label, as the study defines it: naive CD4+ CD45RA+ CD45RO- T cells. The CDR3 protein sequence reads: CASSYRQGLGYGYTF. The nucleotides read TGTGCCAGCAGCTACCGACAGGGGTTGGGCTATGGCTACACCTTC.